This passage covers 16 T cell receptor beta chains from one sample sequenced in a study of blood T cell repertoires in COVID-19. Libraries were prepared by immunoSEQ multiplex PCR; TCRdb keeps only in-frame clonotypes and omits some of them. Seen here are fewer than 400,000 clones, more than 90% observed once, and the top ten hold under 20%. Sequenced: PBMCs or T cells enriched from blood (not recorded which). The receptors were sampled from a woman aged 25 to 39 who had recovered from COVID-19.

This clone was seen just once. The chain joins TRBV5-6 to TRBJ2-7; a weak D match, TRBD1 (5 bases). Germline V CDR1 and CDR2: SGHDT, YYEEEE. Trimming removed 1 base from V and 3 bases from J, with 11 bases in between. This CDR3 is 14 amino acids long. The DNA for the CDR3 is TGTGCCAGCAGCTTGAGGACAAACCTCTACGAGCAGTACTTC. This translates into CASSLRTNLYEQYF. Looking up the rest from reference TRBV5-6 and TRBJ2-7 gives the full variable domain: DAGVTQSPTHLIKTRGQQVTLRCSPKSGHDTVSWYQQALGQGPQFIFQYYEEEERQRGNFPDRFSGHQFPNYSSELNVNALLLGDSALYLCASSLRTNLYEQYFGPGTRLTVT.

The chain has TRBV28 and TRBJ1-5, with 7 bases matching TRBD1. Per germline, CDR1 MDHEN and CDR2 SYDVKM. V gave up 5 bases and J gave up 5 bases; unmatched junction bases: 6. CDR3 length: 14 residues. The CDR3 DNA sequence: TGTGCCAGCAGTCCCAGACAGGGCTATCAGCCCCAGCATTTT. It encodes CASSPRQGYQPQHF.

The chain links TRBV3-1 (or the pseudogene TRBV3-2) to TRBJ2-3, with 9 positions matching TRBD1. This CDR3 contains 13 residues. Germline V lookup: CDR1 LGHDT, CDR2 YNNKEL (reference sequence). The V segment lost 1 base and the J segment 10 bases; nucleotides outside the gene matches: 3. CDR3 in amino acids: CASSQGGTGSQYF. The CDR3 bases are TGTGCCAGCAGCCAAGGTGGGACAGGGTCGCAGTATTTT.

This clone has just one count. J is TRBJ1-2 and V is TRBV5-4, with 7 bases identical to TRBD1. Germline V gives CDR1 SGHNT, CDR2 YYREEE (reference sequence). Unmatched junction bases numbered 7, after V lost 0 bases and J lost 8 bases. CDR3 size: 14 residues. CDR3 DNA: TGTGCCAGCAGCTTGGTCAAAGGGGGCGGGGGCTACACCTTC. Its translation: CASSLVKGGGGYTF.

The gene calls are TRBV11-3 and TRBJ2-7; possible D gene TRBD2, 5 bases. This CDR3 contains 15 residues. Germline values: CDR1 SGHNT, CDR2 YENEEA. Trimming stripped 2 bases from V and 6 bases from J, with 17 bases between. CDR3 DNA: TGTGCCAGCAGCTTATCGGGGATGGGGTCCAGCGAGCAGTACTTC. Translating gives CASSLSGMGSSEQYF.

The chain joins TRBV5-1 to TRBJ2-5; 13 bases agree with TRBD2. J was trimmed by 0 bases and V by 2 bases; bases with no gene match: 4. This CDR3 comprises 17 residues. Germline V gene sequence: CDR1 SGHRS, CDR2 YFSETQ. The CDR3 is CASSFGLAGAYQETQYF. The CDR3 coding sequence is TGCGCCAGCAGCTTCGGACTAGCGGGGGCGTACCAAGAGACCCAGTACTTC.

This clone was seen only once. The chain recombines TRBV19 with TRBJ2-2, with a weak D call TRBD1 (5 bases). The CDR3 sequence is 15 residues long. V was cut by 7 bases and J by 8 bases, with 20 bases left in between. Germline CDR1 and CDR2: LNHDA and SQIVND (reference sequence). The CDR3 protein is CASTTTGHPLGELFF. In nucleotides, the CDR3 is TGTGCCAGTACCACGACCGGACACCCCCTAGGGGAGCTGTTTTTT.

CDR3 in amino acids: CASSQDPADYGYTF. Written as DNA, the CDR3 is TGTGCCAGCAGCCAAGATCCGGCGGACTATGGCTACACCTTC. The V call is TRBV14, the J call TRBJ1-2; D call uncertain. V shed 0 bases and J shed 3 bases, with 8 bases lying between them. The germline CDR1 and CDR2 sequences are SGHDN and FVKESK. CDR3 length: 14 residues.

This clone was seen just once. The J gene is TRBJ1-1, the V gene TRBV5-4, with D uncertain. The CDR3 runs to 14 residues. CDR1 and CDR2 from the germline V gene are SGHNT and YYREEE (reference sequence). The ends were cut back, 0 bases at V and 6 bases at J, with 12 bases in the middle. The CDR3 nucleotides are TGTGCCAGCAGCTTGGCGGGGTCCACCGCTGAAGCTTTCTTT. It codes for CASSLAGSTAEAFF.

This chain links TRBV28 with TRBJ1-1, with D possibly matching TRBD1 (6 bases). CDR3 length: 13 amino acids. CDR1 is MDHEN and CDR2 is SYDVKM in the germline V gene. Trimming cost V 4 bases and J 11 bases, with 17 bases left between them. The CDR3 reads CASSSGTRLRAFF. The CDR3 DNA is TGTGCCAGCAGTTCCGGGACAAGGCTTAGGGCTTTCTTT.

V usage is TRBV11-3 and J usage is TRBJ1-3, with D maybe TRBD1 (6 bases). From germline, CDR1 is SGHNT and CDR2 YENEEA. The CDR3 contains 15 residues. V dropped 3 bases and J dropped 1 base, with 10 bases sitting between them. CDR3 sequence: CASSLNRVSGNTIYF. The CDR3 nucleotides are TGTGCCAGCAGCTTGAACAGGGTTTCTGGAAACACCATATATTTT.

This chain connects TRBV9 to TRBJ2-1, with 8 bases lining up with TRBD2. CDR1 is SGDLS, CDR2 YYNGEE, per germline. The CDR3 is made up of 13 amino acids. The J segment lost 7 bases and the V segment lost 6 bases, leaving 6 bases of the junction unmatched. CDR3 sequence (DNA): TGTGCCAGCACGGCGGGAGGAGGGAATGAGCAGTTCTTC. Residues: CASTAGGGNEQFF.

This rearrangement joins TRBV19 to TRBJ1-1; maybe TRBD1 (6 bases). The germline V gene encodes CDR1 LNHDA and CDR2 SQIVND (reference sequence). The CDR3 is made up of 13 amino acids. The germline V and J ends were trimmed by 8 bases and 11 bases, with 21 bases remaining between them. CDR3 in amino acids: CASSNLGAQRAFF. The CDR3 DNA is TGTGCCAGTTCGAATCTGGGGGCTCAACGGGCTTTCTTT.

V is TRBV19 and J is TRBJ2-5, with D possibly TRBD1 on 7 matching bases. From germline, CDR1 is LNHDA and CDR2 SQIVND (reference sequence). This CDR3 is built from 17 residues. V lost 3 bases to trimming and J lost 4 bases, with 21 bases between them. CDR3: CASSILTSRQGGETQYF. The CDR3 coding sequence is TGTGCCAGTAGTATCCTTACTTCCCGACAGGGAGGAGAGACCCAGTACTTC. The full variable domain, completed using reference TRBV19 and TRBJ2-5, is DGGITQSPKYLFRKEGQNVTLSCEQNLNHDAMYWYRQDPGQGLRLIYYSQIVNDFQKGDIAEGYSVSREKKESFPLTVTSAQKNPTAFYLCASSILTSRQGGETQYFGPGTRLLVL.

V is TRBV28 and J is TRBJ2-7; 8 bases line up with TRBD2. The junction had 12 bases not matched to a gene; V was cut back by 5 bases and J by 3 bases. This CDR3 is built from 16 residues. Germline CDR1 is MDHEN and CDR2 is SYDVKM. CDR3 in amino acids: CASSPAQTSAFYEQYF. The CDR3 DNA reads TGTGCCAGCAGTCCGGCTCAGACTAGCGCTTTCTACGAGCAGTACTTC.

This clone is a singleton in its sample. V is TRBV29-1 and J is TRBJ2-7, with no clear D. Per germline, CDR1 SQVTM and CDR2 ANQGSEA. This CDR3 is 11 amino acids long. The germline V and J ends were trimmed by 7 bases and 1 base, with 8 bases remaining between them. The CDR3 is CSGGTSYEQYF. In DNA, the CDR3 is TGCAGCGGGGGTACTTCCTACGAGCAGTACTTC.